There are a few counts of the clone carrying this T cell receptor beta chain. The antigen remains undetermined. The data originate from a study of HIV-infected patients and healthy controls. For the study at large: In about 85% of the 16 patients, CD4 counts climbed slightly after three months but remained subnormal.

The length of the CDR3 is 12 residues. The V end was cut by 1 base, the J end by 6 bases, with 4 bases between. Follow-up blood was drawn about 14 weeks, roughly three months, after antiretroviral therapy began. The repertoire came from unfractionated whole blood and reflected all unsorted peripheral T cells. cDNA was made from 500 ng RNA using alpha and beta constant primers. Using multiplexing indices, alpha and beta chain libraries were generated apart by chain-specific third strand synthesis. TCRdb re-called the 5' RACE reads with MiXCR, one entry per CDR3 protein. The table has more than 15,000 distinct CDR3 sequences, more than 7.5% seen once. The study, taken as a whole, reports: Healthy control repertoires had roughly threefold more distinct CDR3s than untreated HIV+ repertoires, and higher Shannon diversity.

The chain employs TRBV12-3 or TRBV12-4 and TRBJ1-5, with D hard to call. Source: blood, taken during antiretroviral therapy. This TCR came from an adult with HIV infection. CDR3 amino acids: CASSLGGQPQHF. The DNA for the CDR3 is TGTGCCAGCAGTTTAGGGGGTCAGCCCCAGCATTTT.